Below, 20 T cell receptor beta chains from the same sample are listed, as sequenced in a study of human T cells and chemical hapten exposure. Extraction of total RNA was performed on unfractionated whole blood. TCRdb ran MiXCR on the 5' RACE reads and lists one entry per CDR3 protein. This sample has 110,000 to 150,000 distinct CDR3 sequences, with about 4.3% found just once. The receptor source for this set is a female donor in good health.

This clonotype was observed many times. V gene TRBV2 combines with J gene TRBJ2-5; 14 bases are shared with TRBD2. The germline V gene encodes CDR1 SNHLY and CDR2 FYNNEI. This CDR3 has 16 amino acids. With V trimmed by 5 bases and J by 4 bases, 6 bases remained unmatched. This CDR3 is CASSSRLAGGRETQYF. CDR3 sequence (DNA): TGTGCCAGCAGTTCCCGACTAGCGGGGGGGCGAGAGACCCAGTACTTC.

This clonotype was detected only a few times. CDR3 protein: CASSSSPWRGNSPLHF. CDR3 sequence (DNA): TGTGCCAGCAGTTCCTCTCCTTGGCGGGGGAATTCACCCCTCCACTTT. V gene TRBV6-2 or TRBV6-3 combines with J gene TRBJ1-6; D possibly corresponds to TRBD1 (5 bases). Germline CDR1 and CDR2: MNHEY and SVGEGT. Trimming took 4 bases from V and 7 from J, leaving 17 bases between them. The CDR3 runs to 16 residues.

In its sample, this clonotype was seen many times. V usage is TRBV29-1 and J usage is TRBJ1-5, with 12 bases fitting TRBD1. The CDR3 has 14 amino acids. The germline gives CDR1 SQVTM, CDR2 ANQGSEA. J gave up 9 bases and V 5 bases, and 8 bases lay outside the gene matches. DNA of the CDR3: TGCAGCGTTACAACTGGGACAGGGGGCGCGCCCCAGCATTTT. This sequence encodes CSVTTGTGGAPQHF.

This clonotype was counted only a few times. This chain joins TRBV29-1 and TRBJ2-3; D is tentatively TRBD1 or TRBD2 (5 bases each). Germline CDR1 reads SQVTM; CDR2 reads ANQGSEA. Trimming removed 4 bases from V and 3 bases from J, with 14 bases in between. The CDR3 covers 14 residues. Written as DNA, the CDR3 is TGCAGCGTTGTCAGGGACCTCCTTACAGATACGCAGTATTTT. Protein: CSVVRDLLTDTQYF.

There are a few counts of this clonotype. The rearrangement uses TRBV7-2 and TRBJ1-1; TRBD1 might be the D (6 bases). This CDR3 comprises 15 residues. Germline CDR1 is SGHTA and CDR2 is FQGNSA. V shed 2 bases and J shed 1 base, with 11 bases lying between them. CDR3 nucleotide sequence: TGTGCCAGCAGCTTACTTACAGGGTGGAACACTGAAGCTTTCTTT. Translation gives CASSLLTGWNTEAFF.

This clonotype was counted at least ten times. The V and J genes are TRBV12-3 or TRBV12-4 and TRBJ2-2, with no clear D. V dropped 8 bases and J dropped 0 bases, with 19 bases sitting between them. The CDR3 is made up of 17 amino acids. The CDR3 reads CASSKTATRANTGELFF. The CDR3 nucleotides are TGTGCCAGCTCGAAGACGGCAACCCGTGCGAACACCGGGGAGCTGTTTTTT.

The table lists this clonotype with a few counts. The rearrangement uses TRBV20-1 and TRBJ2-3, with 8 positions matching TRBD2. The CDR3 totals 20 residues. The germline V gene encodes CDR1 DFQATT and CDR2 SNEGSKA (reference sequence). Trimming took 1 base from V and 4 from J; bases not matched to a gene: 22. The CDR3 spells CSARVWNAAAGLGGSDTQYF. CDR3 nucleotides: TGCAGTGCTAGAGTCTGGAATGCAGCTGCGGGACTAGGTGGTTCAGATACGCAGTATTTT.

This clonotype was detected ten times or more. J is TRBJ2-3 and V is TRBV5-1, with D perhaps being TRBD1 or TRBD2 (7 bases each). The V end was cut by 4 bases, the J end by 2 bases, with 32 bases between. The CDR3 runs to 21 residues. CDR1 is SGHRS, CDR2 YFSETQ, per germline. The CDR3 sequence: CASSAKPPGLQRGLNTDTQYF. As DNA, the CDR3 is TGCGCCAGCAGCGCAAAGCCCCCGGGACTACAGAGGGGGCTGAACACAGATACGCAGTATTTT.

This clonotype was picked up a small number of times. The rearrangement links TRBV7-2 to TRBJ1-2, with D possibly TRBD1 on 6 matching bases. In germline, CDR1 is SGHTA, CDR2 FQGNSA. CDR3 length: 13 residues. The V and J ends lost 3 bases and 8 bases respectively, with 13 bases between them. The CDR3 region is CASSFSGEEGYTF. The DNA for the CDR3 is TGTGCCAGCAGCTTCTCAGGGGAAGAGGGCTACACCTTC.

There are a few counts of this clonotype. The rearrangement links TRBV4-3 to TRBJ2-2, with unresolved D. CDR3 length equals 16 residues. The germline V gene encodes CDR1 LGHNA and CDR2 YSLEER. The V and J ends lost 0 bases and 7 bases respectively, with 15 bases between them. This CDR3 is CASSQDWSGVGGELFF. The CDR3, as DNA: TGCGCCAGCAGCCAAGATTGGTCGGGCGTAGGCGGGGAGCTGTTTTTT.

There are many counts of this clonotype. The chain is built from TRBV12-5 and TRBJ2-1, with D unresolved. The CDR3 extends over 11 amino acids. CDR1 is LGHNT, CDR2 FRNRAP, per germline. The V gene lost 3 bases and the J gene lost 6 bases, with 3 bases spanning the gap. The CDR3 nucleotides are TGTGCTAGTGGTTTCACCAATGAGCAGTTCTTC. Translation gives CASGFTNEQFF.

This clonotype occurred a few times. The chain has TRBV19 and TRBJ2-3, with 7 bases matching TRBD1. Germline V lookup: CDR1 LNHDA, CDR2 SQIVND (reference sequence). There are 15 residues in the CDR3. Trimming took 6 bases from V and 3 from J; bases not matched to a gene: 9. CDR3 loop: CASRQTGSRTDTQYF. DNA for the CDR3: TGTGCCAGTAGGCAGACAGGGTCGCGAACAGATACGCAGTATTTT.

This clonotype was counted ten times or more. J is TRBJ2-5 and V is TRBV7-2; perhaps TRBD2 as D (6 bases). Trimming removed 7 bases at V and 1 base at J, with 10 bases between. The V gene's germline CDR1 is SGHTA and CDR2 FQGNSA. The CDR3 extends over 13 amino acids. CDR3 region: CASTGGSQETQYF. The CDR3 nucleotides are TGTGCCAGCACCGGGGGTTCCCAAGAGACCCAGTACTTC.

The table lists this clonotype with a few counts. The V call is TRBV29-1, the J call TRBJ2-1; TRBD2 matches at 7 bases. V shed 1 base, J shed 9 bases, and the junction held 9 bases outside the gene matches. CDR3 length equals 14 residues. Germline V gene lookup returns CDR1 SQVTM and CDR2 ANQGSEA. The CDR3 nucleotides read TGCAGCGTTGAAGCACGTCGGGGGGTGGGTGAGCAGTTCTTC. The encoded protein is CSVEARRGVGEQFF.

With respect to this clonotype: A junction end diverges from the germline sequence, so it may reflect a read error. The gene calls are TRBV7-2 and TRBJ1-2; 7 positions agree with TRBD1. The CDR3 is made up of 13 amino acids. Germline CDR1 SGHTA, CDR2 FQGNSA. CDR3 residues: CASSLGAGGKASF. The CDR3 DNA sequence: TGTGCCAGCAGCTTGGGTGCAGGGGGGAAGGCTTCATTC.

There are many counts of this clonotype. J is TRBJ2-7 and V is TRBV6-5; 8 nucleotides line up with TRBD1. J was trimmed by 9 bases and V by 5 bases; bases with no gene match: 3. CDR1 is MNHEY, CDR2 SVGAGI, per germline. The length of the CDR3 is 11 residues. The CDR3 sequence is CASSTRGRQYF. The CDR3 coding sequence is TGTGCCAGCAGTACCAGGGGGCGGCAGTACTTC.

This clonotype was detected ten times or more. This chain links TRBV12-3 or TRBV12-4 with TRBJ1-6, with 8 bases fitting TRBD1. The trim removed 8 bases at V and 9 bases at J, leaving 15 bases unmatched. The CDR3 spans 16 residues. Here the CDR3 reads CASALRTTGVISPLHF. As DNA, the CDR3 is TGTGCCAGCGCGTTGCGAACGACAGGGGTCATTTCACCCCTCCACTTT.

This clonotype showed up many times. V and J are TRBV7-8 and TRBJ1-1; D might be TRBD1 (6 bases). V lost 2 bases, J lost 4 bases, and 14 bases lay in between. The germline CDR1 and CDR2 sequences are SGHVS and FQNEAQ. CDR3 length: 15 amino acids. The chain's CDR3 is CASSLYQGLGTEAFF. In DNA form, the CDR3 reads TGTGCCAGCAGCTTATACCAGGGGTTAGGCACTGAAGCTTTCTTT.

There are many counts of this clonotype. The gene calls are TRBV11-1 and TRBJ2-3, with D perhaps assigned TRBD1 or TRBD2 (5 bases each). Germline V gene lookup returns CDR1 SGHAT and CDR2 FQDESV (reference sequence). Trimming stripped 5 bases from V and 6 bases from J, with 15 bases between. This CDR3 comprises 14 residues. The CDR3 protein is CASSPRPEGDTQYF. The CDR3 nucleotides read TGTGCCAGCAGCCCCCGGCCAGAGGGGGATACGCAGTATTTT. Complete variable domain (other parts from reference TRBV11-1 and TRBJ2-3): EAEVAQSPRYKITEKSQAVAFWCDPISGHATLYWYRQILGQGPELLVQFQDESVVDDSQLPKDRFSAERLKGVDSTLKIQPAELGDSAMYLCASSPRPEGDTQYFGPGTRLTVL.

This clonotype was detected ten times or more. The V and J genes are TRBV7-9 and TRBJ1-1; D not resolved. Germline V gene data show CDR1 as SEHNR and CDR2 as FQNEAQ (reference sequence). The CDR3 contains 15 residues. Trimming took 8 bases from V and 3 from J, leaving 19 bases between them. CDR3 coding DNA: TGTGCCAGCCTCCTTATGGGCAAAATCGACACTGAAGCTTTCTTT. Its protein is CASLLMGKIDTEAFF.